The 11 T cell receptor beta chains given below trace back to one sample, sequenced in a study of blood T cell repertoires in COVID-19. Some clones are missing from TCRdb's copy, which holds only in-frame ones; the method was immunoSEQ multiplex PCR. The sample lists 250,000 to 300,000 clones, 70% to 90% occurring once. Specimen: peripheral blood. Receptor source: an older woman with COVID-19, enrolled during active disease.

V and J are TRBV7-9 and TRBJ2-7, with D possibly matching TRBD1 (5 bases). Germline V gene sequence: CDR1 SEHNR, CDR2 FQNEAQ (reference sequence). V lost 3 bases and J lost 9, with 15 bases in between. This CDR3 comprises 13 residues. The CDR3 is CASSFGASQGQYF. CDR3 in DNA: TGTGCCAGCAGCTTCGGTGCATCTCAGGGGCAGTACTTC.

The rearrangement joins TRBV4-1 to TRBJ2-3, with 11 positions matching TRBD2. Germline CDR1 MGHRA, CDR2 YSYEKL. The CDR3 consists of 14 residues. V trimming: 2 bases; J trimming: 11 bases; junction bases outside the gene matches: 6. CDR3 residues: CASSQLTSGGEQYF. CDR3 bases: TGCGCCAGCAGCCAACTAACTAGCGGGGGTGAGCAGTATTTT.

The CDR3 protein is CASSATRNTEAFF. As DNA, the CDR3 is TGTGCCAGTAGTGCCACGCGGAACACTGAAGCTTTCTTT. The chain has TRBV19 and TRBJ1-1; D not certain. Deletions cut 5 bases from V and 1 base from J, with 8 bases between. The CDR3 spans 13 residues. Germline V CDR1 and CDR2: LNHDA, SQIVND (reference sequence). The entire variable domain, with the rest obtained from reference TRBV19 and TRBJ1-1, is as follows: DGGITQSPKYLFRKEGQNVTLSCEQNLNHDAMYWYRQDPGQGLRLIYYSQIVNDFQKGDIAEGYSVSREKKESFPLTVTSAQKNPTAFYLCASSATRNTEAFFGQGTRLTVV.

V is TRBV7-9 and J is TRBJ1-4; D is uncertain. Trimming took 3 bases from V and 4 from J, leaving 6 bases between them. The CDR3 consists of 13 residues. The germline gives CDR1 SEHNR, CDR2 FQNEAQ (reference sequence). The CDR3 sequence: CASSLQVNEKLFF. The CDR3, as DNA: TGTGCCAGCAGCTTGCAGGTTAATGAAAAACTGTTTTTT. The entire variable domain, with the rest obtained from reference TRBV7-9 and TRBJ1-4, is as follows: DTGVSQNPRHKITKRGQNVTFRCDPISEHNRLYWYRQTLGQGPEFLTYFQNEAQLEKSRLLSDRFSAERPKGSFSTLEIQRTEQGDSAMYLCASSLQVNEKLFFGSGTQLSVL.

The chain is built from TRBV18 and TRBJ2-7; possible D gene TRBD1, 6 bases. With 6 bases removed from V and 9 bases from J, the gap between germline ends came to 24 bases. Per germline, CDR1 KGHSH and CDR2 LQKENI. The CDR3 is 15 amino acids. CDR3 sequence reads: CASSPDRLPSTGQYF. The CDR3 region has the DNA TGTGCCAGCTCCCCGGACAGACTCCCCTCTACGGGGCAGTACTTC.

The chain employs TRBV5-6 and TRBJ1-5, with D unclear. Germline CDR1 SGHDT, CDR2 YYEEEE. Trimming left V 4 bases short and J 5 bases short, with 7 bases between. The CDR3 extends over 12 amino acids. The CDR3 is CASSLPDQPQHF. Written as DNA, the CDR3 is TGTGCCAGCAGCCTGCCGGATCAGCCCCAGCATTTT.

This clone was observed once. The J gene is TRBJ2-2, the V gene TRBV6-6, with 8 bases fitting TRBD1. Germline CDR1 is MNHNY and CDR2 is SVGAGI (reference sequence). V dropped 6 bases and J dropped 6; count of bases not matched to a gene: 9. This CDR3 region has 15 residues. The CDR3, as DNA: TGTGCCAGCAGCCGCACAGGGGGAAGGTCCGGGGAGCTGTTTTTT. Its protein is CASSRTGGRSGELFF.

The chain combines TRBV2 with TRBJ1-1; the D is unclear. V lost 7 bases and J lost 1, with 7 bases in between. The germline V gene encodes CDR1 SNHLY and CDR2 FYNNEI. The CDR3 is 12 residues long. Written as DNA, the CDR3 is TGTGCCAGCATCCGGTCGAACACTGAAGCTTTCTTT. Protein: CASIRSNTEAFF.

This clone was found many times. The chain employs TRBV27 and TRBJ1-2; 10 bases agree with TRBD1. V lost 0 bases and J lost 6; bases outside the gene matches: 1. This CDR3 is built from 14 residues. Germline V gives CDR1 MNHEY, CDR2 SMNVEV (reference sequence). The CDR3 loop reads CASSLSGQGDGYTF. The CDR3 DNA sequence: TGTGCCAGCAGTTTATCTGGACAGGGGGATGGCTACACCTTC.

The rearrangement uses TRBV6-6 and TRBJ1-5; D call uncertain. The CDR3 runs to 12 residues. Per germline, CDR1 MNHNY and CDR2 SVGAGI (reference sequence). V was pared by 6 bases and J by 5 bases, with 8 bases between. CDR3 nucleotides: TGTGCCAGCAGGGACTCTGATCAGCCCCAGCATTTT. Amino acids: CASRDSDQPQHF.

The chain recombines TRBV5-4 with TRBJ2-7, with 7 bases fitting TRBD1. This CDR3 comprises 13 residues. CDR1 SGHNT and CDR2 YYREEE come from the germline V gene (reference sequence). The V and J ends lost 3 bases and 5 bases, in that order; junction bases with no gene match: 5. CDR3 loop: CASSYRTGDEQYF. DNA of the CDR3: TGTGCCAGCAGCTATCGTACAGGGGACGAGCAGTACTTC.